One sample yielded the 29 T cell receptor beta chains listed below, sequenced in a study of cytomegalovirus exposure and HLA in healthy donors. The PCR had 60 Vbeta and 13 Jbeta primers. Generated by immunoSEQ multiplex PCR, the TCRdb table keeps only in-frame clones and is missing some. The sample has 150,000 to 200,000 clones, approximately 85% seen once. The sequencing sample was made of PBMCs. Every receptor here comes from a man between 18 and 29 years old in good health and CMV-seronegative.

J is TRBJ1-6 and V is TRBV9; possibly TRBD1 for D (5 bases). Trimming cost V 0 bases and J 8 bases, with 9 bases left between them. The CDR3 contains 14 residues. Germline CDR1 and CDR2: SGDLS and YYNGEE. The CDR3 loop reads CASSVDGGDSPLHF. CDR3 bases: TGTGCCAGCAGCGTAGACGGAGGGGATTCACCCCTCCACTTT.

The chain uses TRBV5-1 and TRBJ1-4, with D possibly being TRBD1 (6 bases). This CDR3 is 15 amino acids long. Germline CDR1 reads SGHRS; CDR2 reads YFSETQ. V was clipped by 4 bases and J by 5 bases, with 15 bases between them. This CDR3 is CASSASGTYNEKLFF. The CDR3 region has the DNA TGCGCCAGCAGCGCCTCCGGGACATACAATGAAAAACTGTTTTTT. The whole variable domain, remainder taken from reference TRBV5-1 and TRBJ1-4, is KAGVTQTPRYLIKTRGQQVTLSCSPISGHRSVSWYQQTPGQGLQFLFEYFSETQRNKGNFPGRFSGRQFSNSRSEMNVSTLELGDSALYLCASSASGTYNEKLFFGSGTQLSVL.

The chain couples TRBV11-2 to TRBJ2-7, with 9 positions matching TRBD1. J was trimmed by 6 bases and V by 4 bases; bases with no gene match: 10. Germline CDR1 SGHAT, CDR2 FQNNGV. The CDR3 is 15 amino acids. The CDR3 nucleotides read TGTGCCAGCAGCTCACTCAGACAGGGGGGTGGCGAGCAGTACTTC. Protein product: CASSSLRQGGGEQYF.

The chain recombines TRBV6-6 with TRBJ1-5, with D maybe TRBD1 (5 bases). Trimming stripped 4 bases from V and 7 bases from J, with 14 bases between. Germline CDR1 MNHNY, CDR2 SVGAGI (reference sequence). The length of the CDR3 is 14 residues. The CDR3 spells CASSLPPGGQPQHF. CDR3 nucleotides: TGTGCCAGCAGTTTACCCCCGGGGGGGCAGCCCCAGCATTTT.

This chain links TRBV4-1 with TRBJ1-4, with 9 bases aligning to TRBD1. Trimming took 0 bases from V and 7 from J; bases not matched to a gene: 6. Germline CDR1 reads MGHRA; CDR2 reads YSYEKL. This CDR3 is 16 amino acids long. The CDR3 loop is CASSQDIQGAGEKLFF. DNA for the CDR3: TGCGCCAGCAGCCAAGACATACAGGGGGCTGGTGAAAAACTGTTTTTT.

This chain connects TRBV19 to TRBJ2-7, with TRBD1 matching 7 bases. V gave up 2 bases and J gave up 7 bases; unmatched junction bases: 11. Germline CDR1 is LNHDA and CDR2 is SQIVND (reference sequence). This CDR3 region has 15 residues. CDR3 bases: TGTGCCAGTAGTATAAGTTTGGCTTCAGGGGGTGAGCAGTACTTC. It specifies CASSISLASGGEQYF.

J is TRBJ2-7 and V is TRBV7-6; D is perhaps TRBD1 (6 bases). This CDR3 is 13 amino acids long. CDR1 SGHVS and CDR2 FNYEAQ come from the germline V gene. Trimming pared 1 base from V and 6 bases from J, leaving 10 bases between. The CDR3 reads CASSLGGPVEQYF. The CDR3 nucleotides read TGTGCCAGCAGCTTAGGGGGGCCGGTCGAGCAGTACTTC.

This sequence joins TRBV6-6 and TRBJ1-2, with TRBD1 matching over 7 bases. The CDR3 runs to 15 residues. CDR1 MNHNY and CDR2 SVGAGI come from the germline V gene (reference sequence). V shed 0 bases, J shed 7 bases, and the junction held 8 bases outside the gene matches. DNA of the CDR3: TGTGCCAGCAGTTACTCATCCCAGTCAGGGGGTGGCTACACCTTC. It encodes CASSYSSQSGGGYTF.

The rearrangement joins TRBV28 to TRBJ1-2; 7 bases match TRBD1. The CDR3 is made up of 14 amino acids. The germline CDR1 and CDR2 sequences are MDHEN and SYDVKM. J lost 0 bases, V lost 6 bases, and 4 bases had no gene match. CDR3 region: CASSPGQSNYGYTF. CDR3 DNA: TGTGCCAGCAGCCCGGGACAGTCTAACTATGGCTACACCTTC.

This clone is a singleton in its sample. The gene calls are TRBV6-1 and TRBJ2-3, with D unclear. This CDR3 has 14 amino acids. V shed 6 bases and J shed 0 bases, with 10 bases lying between them. The germline gives CDR1 MNHNS, CDR2 SASEGT. The DNA of the CDR3 is TGTGCCAGCAGGCCCACCGGGAGCACAGATACGCAGTATTTT. This codes for CASRPTGSTDTQYF.

CDR3 sequence: CASSPRQWVLNEKLFF. CDR3 nucleotides: TGTGCCAGCAGCCCCAGGCAGTGGGTCCTTAATGAAAAACTGTTTTTT. This chain uses TRBV25-1 with TRBJ1-4; D is undetermined. CDR3 length: 16 amino acids. Germline V gene sequence: CDR1 MGHDK, CDR2 SYGVNS. V was cut by 6 bases and J by 4 bases, with 18 bases left in between. Full variable domain (missing parts from reference TRBV25-1 and TRBJ1-4): EADIYQTPRYLVIGTGKKITLECSQTMGHDKMYWYQQDPGMELHLIHYSYGVNSTEKGDLSSESTVSRIRTEHFPLTLESARPSHTSQYLCASSPRQWVLNEKLFFGSGTQLSVL.

This clone came up a few times. This rearrangement joins TRBV6-5 to TRBJ2-1; TRBD2 might be the D (6 bases). Germline V CDR1 and CDR2: MNHEY, SVGAGI. V lost 0 bases and J lost 2, with 11 bases in between. This CDR3 spans 16 amino acids. The CDR3 DNA follows: TGTGCCAGCAGTTACTCTCCGCAGCGGGCCTACAATGAGCAGTTCTTC. This sequence encodes CASSYSPQRAYNEQFF.

The J gene is TRBJ2-5, the V gene TRBV6-1, with unresolved D. Trimming cost V 1 base and J 5 bases, with 8 bases left between them. The CDR3 is 13 residues long. The germline gives CDR1 MNHNS, CDR2 SASEGT. CDR3 sequence reads: CASSEGQWETQYF. The DNA for the CDR3 is TGTGCCAGCAGTGAAGGTCAGTGGGAGACCCAGTACTTC.

The chain couples TRBV4-2 to TRBJ1-3; D gene unclear. The CDR3 covers 16 residues. V was clipped by 2 bases and J by 7 bases, with 18 bases between them. CDR1 and CDR2 from the germline V gene are LGHNA and YNFKEQ. The CDR3: CASSQRAGPAANTIYF. CDR3 coding DNA: TGTGCCAGCAGCCAACGGGCGGGCCCCGCCGCGAACACCATATATTTT.

Only a few counts were recorded for this clone. One end of the junction is discordant with germline, which a read error may explain. The chain is built from TRBV7-7 and TRBJ2-5; TRBD2 matches 8 bases. Germline V CDR1 and CDR2: SSHAT, FNYEAQ (reference sequence). There are 15 residues in the CDR3. The CDR3 loop is CASSEDGGAEETQYF. CDR3 DNA sequence: TGTGCTAGCAGCGAGGACGGGGGGGCCGAGGAGACCCAGTACTTC.

V is TRBV29-1 and J is TRBJ1-1, with 10 bases that match TRBD1. CDR1 and CDR2 (germline): SQVTM, ANQGSEA. V gave up 6 bases and J gave up 3 bases; unmatched junction bases: 7. CDR3 length: 14 residues. The CDR3 reads CSVRQGALDTEAFF. The CDR3 coding sequence is TGCAGCGTACGACAGGGGGCTCTGGACACTGAAGCTTTCTTT. Variable domain in full (rest from reference TRBV29-1 and TRBJ1-1): SAVISQKPSRDICQRGTSLTIQCQVDSQVTMMFWYRQQPGQSLTLIATANQGSEATYESGFVIDKFPISRPNLTFSTLTVSNMSPEDSSIYLCSVRQGALDTEAFFGQGTRLTVV.

The rearrangement joins TRBV4-3 to TRBJ2-1, with TRBD2 matching 12 bases. This CDR3 is 18 amino acids long. The germline V gene has CDR1 LGHNA and CDR2 YSLEER. The J segment lost 5 bases and the V segment lost 0 bases, leaving 8 bases of the junction unmatched. The CDR3 is CASSQDLMASGGDNEQFF. CDR3 sequence (DNA): TGCGCCAGCAGCCAAGATCTCATGGCTAGCGGGGGGGACAATGAGCAGTTCTTC.

CDR3 sequence reads: CASSLALAGTDTQYF. For the CDR3, the DNA is TGTGCCAGCAGCTTGGCCCTGGCCGGCACAGATACGCAGTATTTT. The gene calls are TRBV11-2 and TRBJ2-3; no clear D gene. The CDR3 spans 15 residues. V was clipped by 3 bases and J by 1 base, with 11 bases between them. CDR1 is SGHAT, CDR2 FQNNGV, per germline.

V usage is TRBV4-3 and J usage is TRBJ1-6; 8 positions match TRBD1. This CDR3 region has 17 residues. Unmatched junction bases numbered 11, after V lost 0 bases and J lost 10 bases. The V gene's germline CDR1 is LGHNA and CDR2 YSLEER. The DNA for the CDR3 is TGCGCCAGCAGCCAAGAGCATGGACAGGGCGGATGGTCACCCCTCCACTTT. Protein sequence: CASSQEHGQGGWSPLHF.

This chain joins TRBV7-6 and TRBJ2-5, with 8 bases that match TRBD2. The germline V gene encodes CDR1 SGHVS and CDR2 FNYEAQ. The CDR3 consists of 19 residues. V shed 1 base, J shed 5 bases, and the junction held 18 bases outside the gene matches. The CDR3: CASSLVGAGGSQLQETQYF. The CDR3 DNA is TGTGCCAGCAGCTTAGTCGGCGCGGGGGGAAGCCAACTCCAGGAGACCCAGTACTTC. Full variable domain (missing parts from reference TRBV7-6 and TRBJ2-5): GAGVSQSPRYKVTKRGQDVALRCDPISGHVSLYWYRQALGQGPEFLTYFNYEAQQDKSGLPNDRFSAERPEGSISTLTIQRTEQRDSAMYRCASSLVGAGGSQLQETQYFGPGTRLLVL.

The rearrangement links TRBV4-1 to TRBJ1-3; D is ambiguous. The CDR3 length is 14 residues. The V end was cut by 1 base, the J end by 0 bases, with 4 bases between. From germline, CDR1 is MGHRA and CDR2 YSYEKL. CDR3 nucleotide sequence: TGCGCCAGCAGCCAAGCGAGCTCTGGAAACACCATATATTTT. Amino acids: CASSQASSGNTIYF.

The V gene is TRBV30, the J gene TRBJ2-3; 7 bases align to TRBD2. Germline trimming cut 5 bases from V and 5 bases from J; bases unmatched to any gene: 13. This CDR3 has 15 amino acids. Germline V CDR1 and CDR2: GTSNPN, SVGIG (reference sequence). The CDR3, as DNA: TGTGCCTGGGGGGGGAGGGCGGGAGCAAGAGATACGCAGTATTTT. It codes for CAWGGRAGARDTQYF.

The chain recombines TRBV7-2 with TRBJ2-7; D not certain. V was trimmed by 2 bases and J by 1 base, leaving 9 bases between them. The CDR3 is made up of 14 amino acids. The V gene's germline CDR1 is SGHTA and CDR2 FQGNSA. CDR3 DNA: TGTGCCAGCAGCTTAAACATCTTGTCCTACGAGCAGTACTTC. It yields the protein CASSLNILSYEQYF.

This clone was counted between two and nine times. This chain links TRBV7-8 with TRBJ2-1, with TRBD2 matching 13 bases. V gave up 6 bases and J gave up 4 bases; unmatched junction bases: 9. The CDR3 is made up of 17 amino acids. Germline V gene data show CDR1 as SGHVS and CDR2 as FQNEAQ. In DNA form, the CDR3 reads TGTGCCAGCAGGTCAGCCGGGACTAGCGGGAATTACAATGAGCAGTTCTTC. Translation gives CASRSAGTSGNYNEQFF.

This sequence joins TRBV11-2 and TRBJ2-5, with 12 bases fitting TRBD2. Germline assignment: CDR1 SGHAT and CDR2 FQNNGV. The CDR3 has 18 residues. The V gene end was trimmed by 8 bases and the J gene end by 2 bases; junction bases not matched to a gene: 15. The CDR3 coding sequence is TGTGCCAGCGCCAGGGGACCCGGGACTAGCGGGTATCAAGAGACCCAGTACTTC. It codes for CASARGPGTSGYQETQYF.

This chain uses TRBV13 with TRBJ2-7; 10 nucleotides line up with TRBD1. The V gene end was trimmed by 3 bases and the J gene end by 3 bases; junction bases not matched to a gene: 5. Germline CDR1 is PRHDT and CDR2 is FYEKMQ (reference sequence). The CDR3 runs to 15 residues. CDR3 DNA sequence: TGTGCCAGCAGCTTTAAGGGACAGGGGCTCTACGAGCAGTACTTC. This encodes CASSFKGQGLYEQYF.

The chain recombines TRBV7-2 with TRBJ2-1, with 7 bases fitting TRBD1. V shed 3 bases and J 0 bases; nucleotides not matched to a gene: 2. This CDR3 has 15 amino acids. Germline V gene data show CDR1 as SGHTA and CDR2 as FQGNSA. The CDR3 bases are TGTGCCAGCAGCTTCGACAGGGCCTCCTACAATGAGCAGTTCTTC. This sequence encodes CASSFDRASYNEQFF.

There are a few counts of this clone. V is TRBV28 and J is TRBJ2-7; no clear D. The CDR3 sequence is 12 residues long. Germline CDR1 MDHEN, CDR2 SYDVKM. Trimming shortened V by 5 bases and J by 3 bases, and 8 bases separated the two germline ends. CDR3 sequence (DNA): TGTGCCAGCAGTCAAGCCATCTACGAGCAGTACTTC. As protein: CASSQAIYEQYF. Filled out from reference TRBV28 and TRBJ2-7, the complete variable domain reads DVKVTQSSRYLVKRTGEKVFLECVQDMDHENMFWYRQDPGLGLRLIYFSYDVKMKEKGDIPEGYSVSREKKERFSLILESASTNQTSMYLCASSQAIYEQYFGPGTRLTVT.

The genes are TRBV11-3 and TRBJ2-3, with TRBD2 as a possible D gene (6 bases). The V and J ends lost 4 bases and 0 bases respectively, with 11 bases between them. From germline, CDR1 is SGHNT and CDR2 YENEEA. The CDR3 length is 15 residues. Written as DNA, the CDR3 is TGTGCCAGCAGCTCCTCCGGGACTAGCACAGATACGCAGTATTTT. Its translation: CASSSSGTSTDTQYF.